This is a list of T cell receptor beta chains from one sample in a study of blood T cell repertoires in COVID-19. Clones were read by immunoSEQ multiplex PCR, and TCRdb kept only the in-frame ones, dropping some. The data hold about 140,000 clones, with approximately 90% observed a single time. The sequenced sample consisted of peripheral blood. All receptors come from a human donor in a cohort sampled during active COVID-19. The CDR3 runs from the conserved cysteine through the conserved F or W. The D gene is left open where the match is weak. Rows may omit the clone size; those that give it use once, few, many or a size class.

d_call	clone_size	j_call	v_call	cdr3_nt	cdr3_aa
.	.	TRBJ1-5	TRBV3-1/TRBV3-2	TGTGCCAGCAGCCAAGACGGTGGGCGCAATCAGCCCCAGCATTTT	CASSQDGGRNQPQHF
.	once	TRBJ2-2	TRBV5-4	TGTGCCAGCAGCCCCCTCACCGGGGAGCTGTTTTTT	CASSPLTGELFF
TRBD1	.	TRBJ2-3	TRBV5-8	TGTGCCAGCAGTCATGGACAGGGGAGCACAGATACGCAGTATTTT	CASSHGQGSTDTQYF
TRBD2	.	TRBJ2-3	TRBV6-5	TGTGCCAGCAGTCTAGCGGGACGCTCAGATACGCAGTATTTT	CASSLAGRSDTQYF
TRBD1	.	TRBJ1-5	TRBV10-3	TGTGCCATCAGTACCGACAGGGCAGGCAATCAGCCCCAGCATTTT	CAISTDRAGNQPQHF
TRBD2	.	TRBJ2-3	TRBV3-1/TRBV3-2	TGTGCCAGCAGCCAAGATGTTTCGGGACTAGCGGGGGGGCCGGGCACAGATACGCAGTATTTT	CASSQDVSGLAGGPGTDTQYF
.	once	TRBJ2-3	TRBV6-6	TGTGCCAGCATCGAATACAGGGCTTCGGATACGCAGTATTTT	CASIEYRASDTQYF
.	.	TRBJ2-5	TRBV7-3	TGTGCCAGCAGCCCCCTCCCCCAAGAGACCCAGTACTTC	CASSPLPQETQYF
.	.	TRBJ1-1	TRBV5-6	TGTGCCAGCAGCCCTATCCGGGAATTGAACACTGAAGCTTTCTTT	CASSPIRELNTEAFF
.	.	TRBJ1-1	TRBV21-1	TGTGCCAGCAGCAAAGCGGGGGCAGGAAGGTTCCGGAACACTGAAGCTTTCTTT	CASSKAGAGRFRNTEAFF
TRBD2	.	TRBJ2-3	TRBV27	TGTGCCAGCAGCTCAGGGCGGGGGGATACGCAGTATTTT	CASSSGRGDTQYF
.	.	TRBJ1-6	TRBV11-3	TGTGCCAGCAGCTTAGGGGCTAATTCACCCCTCCACTTT	CASSLGANSPLHF
TRBD1	.	TRBJ1-4	TRBV7-9	TGTGCCAGCAGCCAACAGGGGTCGGCTAATGAAAAACTGTTTTTT	CASSQQGSANEKLFF
.	.	TRBJ2-1	TRBV18	TGTGCCAGCTCACCAGAGTGGACAGCTTACAATGAGCAGTTCTTC	CASSPEWTAYNEQFF
TRBD1	.	TRBJ2-1	TRBV3-1/TRBV3-2	TGTGCCAGCAGCTACGGACAGGGTGCCTCCTACAGTGAGCAGTTCTTC	CASSYGQGASYSEQFF
.	.	TRBJ2-1	TRBV20-1	TGCAGTGCTAGTTCCTTTTACAATGAGCAGTTCTTC	CSASSFYNEQFF
.	.	TRBJ1-4	TRBV29-1	TGCAGCGCTTACAGGCCTACAGGGGAAAAACTGTTTTTT	CSAYRPTGEKLFF
.	once	TRBJ1-4	TRBV9	TGTGCCAGCAGCGTAGAGGTGGGCTTTAATGAAAAACTGTTTTTT	CASSVEVGFNEKLFF